This is a list of T cell receptor beta chains from one sample in a study of blood T cells in healthy people across ages. TCRdb fed the 5' RACE reads into MiXCR, producing one record per CDR3 protein. The sample has roughly 900,000 distinct CDR3 sequences, roughly 43% seen once; the top ten hold roughly 12%. Sequencing was carried out using blood. The origin of the receptors is a man between 25 and 39 years old in good health. Both conserved end residues are part of each CDR3.

j_call: TRBJ1-1; v_call: TRBV20-1; cdr3_aa: CSARRKGSEAFF
j_call: TRBJ2-1; v_call: TRBV6-2/TRBV6-3; cdr3_aa: CASSYPEFLTGGNEQFF
j_call: .; v_call: TRBV7-2; cdr3_aa: CASSRQGRYEQYF
j_call: TRBJ2-1; v_call: TRBV4-1; cdr3_aa: CASSQESTLAGGPEFF
j_call: TRBJ2-5; v_call: TRBV20-1; cdr3_aa: CSATPGTDYQETQYF
j_call: TRBJ1-6; v_call: TRBV7-2; cdr3_aa: CASSFLAGTNSPLHF
j_call: TRBJ2-7; v_call: TRBV4-1; cdr3_aa: CASSQVYSSYEQYF
j_call: .; v_call: TRBV29-1; cdr3_aa: CSVETGGTYEQYF
j_call: TRBJ2-4; v_call: TRBV4-1; cdr3_aa: CASSPLTAVKVDIQYF
j_call: TRBJ1-2; v_call: TRBV29-1; cdr3_aa: CSVLNPPTGYTF
j_call: TRBJ2-7; v_call: TRBV20-1; cdr3_aa: CSAHLAGSYEQYF
j_call: TRBJ2-3; v_call: TRBV10-2; cdr3_aa: CASSETVLFDTQYF
j_call: TRBJ2-7; v_call: TRBV9; cdr3_aa: CASSDAGTAYEQYF
j_call: TRBJ2-1; v_call: TRBV4-1; cdr3_aa: CASSQESFLAGGPYEQFF
j_call: TRBJ1-4; v_call: TRBV20-1; cdr3_aa: CSARDGQGGEKLFF
j_call: TRBJ2-7; v_call: TRBV2; cdr3_aa: CASSSDRAEQYF
j_call: TRBJ2-1; v_call: TRBV29-1; cdr3_aa: CSVDRVGPLNNEQFF
j_call: .; v_call: TRBV7-6; cdr3_aa: CASSLESRGGYEQYF
j_call: TRBJ2-7; v_call: TRBV6-2/TRBV6-3; cdr3_aa: CASRGTKTYEQYF
j_call: TRBJ2-5; v_call: TRBV7-9; cdr3_aa: CASSSIGVAGGQETQYF
j_call: TRBJ2-5; v_call: TRBV7-2; cdr3_aa: CASSYRVQETQYF
j_call: TRBJ2-7; v_call: TRBV20-1; cdr3_aa: CSAPWTGGRHEQYF
j_call: TRBJ2-7; v_call: TRBV10-3; cdr3_aa: CAISVGTTSDEQYF
j_call: TRBJ2-7; v_call: TRBV28; cdr3_aa: CASRGTTGVKNEQYF
j_call: TRBJ2-1; v_call: TRBV4-1; cdr3_aa: CASSQAFGGGHNGQFF
j_call: TRBJ2-5; v_call: TRBV7-8; cdr3_aa: CASSSLAGLPQETQYF
j_call: TRBJ2-3; v_call: TRBV4-1; cdr3_aa: CASSQDQTVEGTDTQYF
j_call: TRBJ2-1; v_call: TRBV5-1; cdr3_aa: CASRLGDPTYNEQFF
j_call: TRBJ1-4; v_call: TRBV29-1; cdr3_aa: CSVGERVGEKLFF
j_call: TRBJ2-7; v_call: TRBV6-2/TRBV6-3; cdr3_aa: CASSWAPETSEQYF
j_call: TRBJ2-3; v_call: TRBV4-3; cdr3_aa: CASSQDVGLGTDTQYF
j_call: TRBJ2-7; v_call: TRBV6-6; cdr3_aa: CASSFSGQPYEQYF
j_call: TRBJ2-1; v_call: TRBV29-1; cdr3_aa: CSAQKGEQFF
j_call: TRBJ1-2; v_call: TRBV6-5; cdr3_aa: CASSYSRGRNGYTF
j_call: TRBJ2-5; v_call: TRBV20-1; cdr3_aa: CSAPKRGSSTETQYF
j_call: TRBJ1-3; v_call: TRBV6-5; cdr3_aa: CASSYQTGGGNTIYF
j_call: TRBJ1-2; v_call: TRBV28; cdr3_aa: CASSSQLDRGNYGYTF
j_call: TRBJ1-1; v_call: TRBV7-2; cdr3_aa: CASSFSAGPQEAFF
j_call: TRBJ2-7; v_call: TRBV7-9; cdr3_aa: CASSLDSAEQYF
j_call: TRBJ1-5; v_call: TRBV20-1; cdr3_aa: CSASNGAPASNQPQHF